Described below is a single T cell receptor (beta chain) sequence and its context. Seattle patients were enrolled while actively infected and followed longitudinally. Trimming removed 4 bases from V and 6 bases from J, with 10 bases in between. This CDR3 is built from 13 residues. This entry is derived from a study of blood T cell repertoires in COVID-19. As for the study in general: Sites in the United States, Italy and Spain provided acute and convalescent COVID-19 samples. Sample material is recorded as cDNA or gDNA derived from T cells, B-cell-depleted T cells, or PBMCs.

As originally analysed: Researchers report that nucleated cell counts were estimated from reference gene primer amplification. Profiling relied on immunoSEQ multiplex PCR, and the TCRdb table lists in-frame clones only, not all of them. V and J calls plus clone size are reproduced from that table; the DNA served to infer D and trimming. Seen here are approximately 200,000 clones, about 83% observed once, and the top ten hold 18%. Input material: peripheral blood. The rearrangement links TRBV12-3 or TRBV12-4 to TRBJ2-1, with D perhaps TRBD1 (6 bases). The TCR sequence derives from a person aged 65-85 years with COVID-19, enrolled during active disease. CDR3 sequence reads: CASSSTGFNEQFF. The CDR3 DNA follows: TGTGCCAGCAGTTCCACAGGGTTCAATGAGCAGTTCTTC.